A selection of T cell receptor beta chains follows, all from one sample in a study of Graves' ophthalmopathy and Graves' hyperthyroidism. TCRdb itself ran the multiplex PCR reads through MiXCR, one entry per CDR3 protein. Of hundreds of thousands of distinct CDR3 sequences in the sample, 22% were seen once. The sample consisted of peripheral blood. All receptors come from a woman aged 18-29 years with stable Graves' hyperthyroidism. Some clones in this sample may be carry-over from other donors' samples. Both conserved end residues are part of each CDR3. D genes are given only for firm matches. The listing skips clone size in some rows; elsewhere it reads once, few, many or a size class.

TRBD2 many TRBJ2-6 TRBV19 TGTGCCACCCAACCCGGGACTACTGGGGCCAACGTCCTGACTTTC CATQPGTTGANVLTF
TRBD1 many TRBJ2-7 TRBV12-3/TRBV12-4 TGTGCCAGCAGTATACGGGACAGGGCCCACGAGCAGTACTTC CASSIRDRAHEQYF
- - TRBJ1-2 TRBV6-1 TGTGCCAGCAGTGTGGGGCAGGGACGTTATGGCTACACCTTC CASSVGQGRYGYTF
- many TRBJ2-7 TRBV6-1 TGTGCCAGCAGAAAAGCGGTTGCCTCTCTCTACGAGCAGTACTTC CASRKAVASLYEQYF
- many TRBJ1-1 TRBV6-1 TGTGCCACTTGTACGTGGACCCAGAACACTGAAGCTTTCTTT CATCTWTQNTEAFF
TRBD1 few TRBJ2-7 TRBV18 TGTGCCAGCTCACCCCCATCGACAGGGAGAGAGCACGAGCAGTACTTC CASSPPSTGREHEQYF
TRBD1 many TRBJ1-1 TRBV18 TGTGCCAGCTCACCACCGTCAGGGACAGCTGAAGCTTTCTTT CASSPPSGTAEAFF
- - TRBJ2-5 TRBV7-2 TGTGCCAGCACCGTAAGCCGGTGGGGAGAGACCCAGTACTTC CASTVSRWGETQYF
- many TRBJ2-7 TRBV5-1 TGCGCCAGCAGTTTCGACGGAGCCTACGAGCAGTACTTC CASSFDGAYEQYF
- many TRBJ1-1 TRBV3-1 TGTGCCAGCAGCCAAGGCCTGGGGAGGGGGACCACTGAAGCTTTCTTT CASSQGLGRGTTEAFF
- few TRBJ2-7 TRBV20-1 TGCAGTGCCGTGGACCAGGGCAGGGGGGACAACGAGCAGTACTTC CSAVDQGRGDNEQYF
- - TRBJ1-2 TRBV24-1 TGTGCCACCGCGGGGGACGGAGATGGCTACACCTTC CATAGDGDGYTF
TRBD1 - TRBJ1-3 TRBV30 TGTGCCGGCGAACACAGGGGCCTCTCTGGAAACACCATATATTTT CAGEHRGLSGNTIYF
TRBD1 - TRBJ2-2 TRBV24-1 TGTGCCACCGCCGGGACAGGGATAACCGGGGAGCTGTTTTTT CATAGTGITGELFF
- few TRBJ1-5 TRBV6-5 TGTGCCAGCAGTTACTCGGCGGGGAAGAGCAATCAGCCCCAGCATTTT CASSYSAGKSNQPQHF